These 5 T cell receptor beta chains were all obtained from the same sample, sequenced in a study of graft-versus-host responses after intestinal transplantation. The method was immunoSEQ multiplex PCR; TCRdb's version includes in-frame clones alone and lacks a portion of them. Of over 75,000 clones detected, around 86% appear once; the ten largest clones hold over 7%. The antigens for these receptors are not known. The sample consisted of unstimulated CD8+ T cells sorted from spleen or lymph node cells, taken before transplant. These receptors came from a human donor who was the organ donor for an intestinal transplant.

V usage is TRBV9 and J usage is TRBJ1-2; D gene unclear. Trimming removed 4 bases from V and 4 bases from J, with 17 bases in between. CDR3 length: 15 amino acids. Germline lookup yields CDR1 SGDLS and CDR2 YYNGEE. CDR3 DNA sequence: TGTGCCAGCAGCTTAACCGACGGGCATTTCTATGGCTACACCTTC. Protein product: CASSLTDGHFYGYTF. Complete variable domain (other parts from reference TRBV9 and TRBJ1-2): DSGVTQTPKHLITATGQRVTLRCSPRSGDLSVYWYQQSLDQGLQFLIQYYNGEERAKGNILERFSAQQFPDLHSELNLSSLELGDSALYFCASSLTDGHFYGYTFGSGTRLTVV.

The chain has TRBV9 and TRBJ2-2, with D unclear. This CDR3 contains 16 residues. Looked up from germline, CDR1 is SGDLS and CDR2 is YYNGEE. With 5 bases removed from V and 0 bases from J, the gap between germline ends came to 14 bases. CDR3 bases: TGTGCCAGCAGTCGTTTCCCTGTTTCGAACACCGGGGAGCTGTTTTTT. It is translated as CASSRFPVSNTGELFF.

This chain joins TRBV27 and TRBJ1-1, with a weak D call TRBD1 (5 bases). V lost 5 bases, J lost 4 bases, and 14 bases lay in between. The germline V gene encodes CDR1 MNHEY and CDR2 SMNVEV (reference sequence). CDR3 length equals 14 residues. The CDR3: CASSVLSGGTEAFF. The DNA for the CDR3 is TGTGCCAGCAGTGTCCTCTCGGGGGGCACTGAAGCTTTCTTT.

The CDR3 DNA sequence: TGTGCCGGGGAGGGATCAGATACGCAGTATTTT. Its protein product is CAGEGSDTQYF. V usage is TRBV30 and J usage is TRBJ2-3; 7 nucleotides agree with TRBD2. Germline CDR1 reads GTSNPN; CDR2 reads SVGIG (reference sequence). The CDR3 is made up of 11 amino acids. J was trimmed by 4 bases and V by 8 bases; bases with no gene match: 3.

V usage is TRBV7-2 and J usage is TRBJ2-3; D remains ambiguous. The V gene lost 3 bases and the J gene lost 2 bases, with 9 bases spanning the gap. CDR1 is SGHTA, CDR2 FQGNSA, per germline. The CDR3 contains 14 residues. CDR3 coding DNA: TGTGCCAGCAGCTTTAACCTAATCACAGATACGCAGTATTTT. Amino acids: CASSFNLITDTQYF.